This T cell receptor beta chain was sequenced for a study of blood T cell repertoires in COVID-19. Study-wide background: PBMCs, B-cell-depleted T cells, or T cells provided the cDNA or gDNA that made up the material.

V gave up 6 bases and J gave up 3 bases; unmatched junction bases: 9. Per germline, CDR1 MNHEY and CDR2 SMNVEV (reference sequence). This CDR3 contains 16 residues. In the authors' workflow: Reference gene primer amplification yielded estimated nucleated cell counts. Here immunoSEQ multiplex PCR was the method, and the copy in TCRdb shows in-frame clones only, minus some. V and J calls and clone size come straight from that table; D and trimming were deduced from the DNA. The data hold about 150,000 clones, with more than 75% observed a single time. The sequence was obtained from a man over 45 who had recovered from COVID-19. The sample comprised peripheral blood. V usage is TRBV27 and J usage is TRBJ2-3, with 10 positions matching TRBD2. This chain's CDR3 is CASRGLSSGRTDTQYF. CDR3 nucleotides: TGTGCCAGCAGGGGTCTATCTAGCGGGAGAACAGATACGCAGTATTTT.